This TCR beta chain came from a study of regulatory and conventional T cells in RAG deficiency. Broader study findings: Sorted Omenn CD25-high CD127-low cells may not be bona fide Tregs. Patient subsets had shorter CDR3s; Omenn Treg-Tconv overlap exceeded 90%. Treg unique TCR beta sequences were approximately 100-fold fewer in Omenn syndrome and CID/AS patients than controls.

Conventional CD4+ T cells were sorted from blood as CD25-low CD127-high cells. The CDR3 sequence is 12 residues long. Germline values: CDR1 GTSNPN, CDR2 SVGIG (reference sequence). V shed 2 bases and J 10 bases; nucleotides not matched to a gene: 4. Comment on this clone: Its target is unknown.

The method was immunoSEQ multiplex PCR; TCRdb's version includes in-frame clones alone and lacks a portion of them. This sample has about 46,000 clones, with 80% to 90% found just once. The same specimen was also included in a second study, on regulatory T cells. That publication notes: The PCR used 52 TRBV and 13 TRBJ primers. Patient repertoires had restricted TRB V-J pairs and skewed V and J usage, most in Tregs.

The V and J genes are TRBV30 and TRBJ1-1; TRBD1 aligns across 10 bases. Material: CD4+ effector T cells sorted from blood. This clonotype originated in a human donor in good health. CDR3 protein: CAWSSTGGSAFF. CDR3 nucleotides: TGTGCCTGGAGTTCGACAGGGGGCTCAGCTTTCTTT.